This T cell receptor beta chain was retrieved from a study of T cells in Graves' hyperthyroidism and ophthalmopathy. RNA transcripts provided the source from which TCR beta CDR3 regions were amplified. The primer set for the first-round RT-PCR of the TCR CDR3 was HTBI. TCRdb analysed the multiplex PCR reads with MiXCR anew, one entry per CDR3 protein. The sample records hundreds of thousands of distinct CDR3 sequences, approximately 14% being singletons. Enrolled ophthalmopathy patients presented with a Clinical Activity Score of at least 3, a NOSPECS grade of at least 4, and disease duration under 3 months. Uncontrolled infection, other autoimmune disease, pregnancy and lactation each barred patients from inclusion. Around 9.8 ml fresh peripheral blood yielded the PBMCs. This clonotype was observed at least ten times. CDR3 length: 13 residues. Trimming pared 2 bases from V and 6 bases from J, leaving 13 bases between. The germline V gene has CDR1 SQVTM and CDR2 ANQGSEA.

The specimen was blood. The chain couples TRBV29-1 to TRBJ1-2; a weak D match, TRBD1 (5 bases). This clonotype originated in a woman in her fifties or sixties with Graves' ophthalmopathy. CDR3 DNA sequence: TGCAGCGTTGAATTAGGGCAGGGTCATGGCTACACCTTC. Protein: CSVELGQGHGYTF.